This T cell receptor (beta chain) was profiled in a study of PD-1 blockade in classical Hodgkin lymphoma. Time point reported: newly diagnosed, previously untreated cHL patient sample. Comparison relied on PBMCs that came from newly diagnosed, untreated classical Hodgkin lymphoma. V was pared by 5 bases and J by 3 bases, with 12 bases of the junction left unmatched. Germline lookup yields CDR1 WNHNN and CDR2 SYGVQD (reference sequence). The CDR3 is 16 amino acids. Assay used: immunoSEQ multiplex PCR; TCRdb lists only in-frame clones, some missing. The sample contains fewer than 90,000 clones, approximately 93% of which appear only once.

The genes are TRBV10-1 and TRBJ1-1; 7 positions agree with TRBD1. What was sequenced was peripheral blood mononuclear cells (PBMCs). The clonotype was recovered from a human donor with classical Hodgkin lymphoma. This CDR3 is CASSHDRDGLDTEAFF. CDR3 DNA sequence: TGCGCCAGCAGTCATGACAGGGATGGTTTGGACACTGAAGCTTTCTTT.